There are a few counts of the clone carrying this T cell receptor beta chain. CDR1 and CDR2 from the germline V gene are SNHLY and FYNNEI. V lost 7 bases to trimming and J lost 3 bases; unmatched junction nucleotides: 8. The CDR3 covers 15 residues. Primers used in a second PCR of roughly 7 to 11 cycles were a sample-barcoded 5' primer and a J-beta primer mix. TCRdb passed the 5' RACE reads through MiXCR, listing each CDR3 protein once. This table has about 730,000 distinct CDR3 sequences, 40% to 45% appearing once. The data were taken from a study of blood T cells in healthy people across ages. Study-level background: Template-switching capture recovered about one barcoded beta molecule per two T cells.

The chain combines TRBV2 with TRBJ2-1; 8 bases agree with TRBD1. The sequenced material came from blood. This receptor was identified in a woman aged 60-75 years in good health. The CDR3 region has the DNA TGTGCCAGCATGTCGGTACAGGGGGTCTACAATGAGCAGTTCTTC. Amino acids: CASMSVQGVYNEQFF. Full variable domain (outside the CDR3, taken from reference TRBV2 and TRBJ2-1): EPEVTQTPSHQVTQMGQEVILRCVPISNHLYFYWYRQILGQKVEFLVSFYNNEISEKSEIFDDQFSVERPDGSNFTLKIRSTKLEDSAMYFCASMSVQGVYNEQFFGPGTRLTVL.